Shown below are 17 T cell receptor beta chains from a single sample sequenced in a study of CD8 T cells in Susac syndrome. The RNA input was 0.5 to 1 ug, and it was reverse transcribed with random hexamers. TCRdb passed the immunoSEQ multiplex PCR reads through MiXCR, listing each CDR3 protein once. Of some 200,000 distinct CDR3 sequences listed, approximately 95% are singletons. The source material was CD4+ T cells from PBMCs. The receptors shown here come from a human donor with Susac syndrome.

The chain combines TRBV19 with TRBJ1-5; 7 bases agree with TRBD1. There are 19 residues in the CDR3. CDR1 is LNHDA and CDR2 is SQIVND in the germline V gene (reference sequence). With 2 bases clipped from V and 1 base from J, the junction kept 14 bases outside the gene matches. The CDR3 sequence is CASSIWSRGRSASNQPQHF. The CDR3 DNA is TGTGCCAGTAGTATATGGAGTAGGGGGCGATCAGCGAGCAATCAGCCCCAGCATTTT.

CDR3 sequence (DNA): TGTGCCAGCAGCAAAGTTCCAGTTCGGTCTGAAAAACTGTTTTTT. Its translation: CASSKVPVRSEKLFF. The chain recombines TRBV21-1 with TRBJ1-4. TRBV21-1 is termed a pseudogene. CDR3 size: 15 residues.

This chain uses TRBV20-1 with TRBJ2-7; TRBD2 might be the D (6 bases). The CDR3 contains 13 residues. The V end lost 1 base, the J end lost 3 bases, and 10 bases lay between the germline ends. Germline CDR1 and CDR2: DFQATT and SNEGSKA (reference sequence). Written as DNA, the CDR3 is TGCAGTGCTAGAGTTGCGGGGAACTACGAGCAGTACTTC. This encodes CSARVAGNYEQYF.

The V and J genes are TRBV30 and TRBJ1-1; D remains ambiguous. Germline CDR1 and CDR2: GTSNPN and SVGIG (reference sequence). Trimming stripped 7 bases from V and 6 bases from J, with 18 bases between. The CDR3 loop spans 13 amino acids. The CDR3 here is CASLGKAGPEAFF. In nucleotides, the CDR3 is TGTGCCTCACTCGGGAAGGCGGGCCCTGAAGCTTTCTTT.

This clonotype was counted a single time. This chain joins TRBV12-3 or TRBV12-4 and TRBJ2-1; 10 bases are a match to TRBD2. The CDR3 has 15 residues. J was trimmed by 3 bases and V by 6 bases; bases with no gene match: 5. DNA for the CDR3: TGTGCCAGCAGCAATAGCGGGGGGCACTACAATGAGCAGTTCTTC. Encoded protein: CASSNSGGHYNEQFF.

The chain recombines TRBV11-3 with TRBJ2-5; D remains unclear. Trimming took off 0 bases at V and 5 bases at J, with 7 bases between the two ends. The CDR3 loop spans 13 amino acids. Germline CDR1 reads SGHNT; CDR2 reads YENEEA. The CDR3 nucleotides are TGTGCCAGCAGCTTAGATGGCGCGGAGACCCAGTACTTC. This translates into CASSLDGAETQYF.

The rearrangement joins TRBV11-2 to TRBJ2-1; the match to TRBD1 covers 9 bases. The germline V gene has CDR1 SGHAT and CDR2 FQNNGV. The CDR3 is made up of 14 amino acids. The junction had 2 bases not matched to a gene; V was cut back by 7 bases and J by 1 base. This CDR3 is CASTGQGSYNEQFF. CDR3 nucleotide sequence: TGTGCCAGCACTGGACAGGGGTCCTACAATGAGCAGTTCTTC. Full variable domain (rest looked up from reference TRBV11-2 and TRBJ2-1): EAGVAQSPRYKIIEKRQSVAFWCNPISGHATLYWYQQILGQGPKLLIQFQNNGVVDDSQLPKDRFSAERLKGVDSTLKIQPAKLEDSAVYLCASTGQGSYNEQFFGPGTRLTVL.

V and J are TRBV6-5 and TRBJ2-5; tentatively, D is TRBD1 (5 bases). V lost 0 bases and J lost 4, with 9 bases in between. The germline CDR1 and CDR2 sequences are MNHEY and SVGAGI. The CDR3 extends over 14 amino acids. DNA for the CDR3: TGTGCCAGCAGTTACTCCAGGGTTCGAGAGACCCAGTACTTC. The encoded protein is CASSYSRVRETQYF.

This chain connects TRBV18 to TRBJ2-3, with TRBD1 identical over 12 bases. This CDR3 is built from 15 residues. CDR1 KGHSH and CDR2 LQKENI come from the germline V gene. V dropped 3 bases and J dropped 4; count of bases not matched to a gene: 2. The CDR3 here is CASSPGQGAPDTQYF. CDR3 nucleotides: TGTGCCAGCTCACCGGGACAGGGGGCCCCAGATACGCAGTATTTT.

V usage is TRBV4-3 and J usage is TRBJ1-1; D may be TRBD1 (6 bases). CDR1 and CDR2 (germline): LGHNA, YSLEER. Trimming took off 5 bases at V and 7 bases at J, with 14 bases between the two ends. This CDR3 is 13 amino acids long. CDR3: CASSSGTPSEAFF. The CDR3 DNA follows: TGCGCCAGCAGCTCCGGGACACCCAGTGAAGCTTTCTTT.

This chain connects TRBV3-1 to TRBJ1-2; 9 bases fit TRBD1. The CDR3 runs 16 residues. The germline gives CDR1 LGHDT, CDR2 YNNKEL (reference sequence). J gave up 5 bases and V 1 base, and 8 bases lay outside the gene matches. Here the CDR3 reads CASSQAQDRGRYGYTF. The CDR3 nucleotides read TGTGCCAGCAGCCAAGCCCAGGACAGGGGCAGGTATGGCTACACCTTC.

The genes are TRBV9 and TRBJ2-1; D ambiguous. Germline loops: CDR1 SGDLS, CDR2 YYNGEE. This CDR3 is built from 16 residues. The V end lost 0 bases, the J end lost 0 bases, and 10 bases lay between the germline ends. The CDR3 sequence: CASSVDGLSSYNEQFF. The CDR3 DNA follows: TGTGCCAGCAGCGTAGACGGGCTGTCCTCCTACAATGAGCAGTTCTTC.

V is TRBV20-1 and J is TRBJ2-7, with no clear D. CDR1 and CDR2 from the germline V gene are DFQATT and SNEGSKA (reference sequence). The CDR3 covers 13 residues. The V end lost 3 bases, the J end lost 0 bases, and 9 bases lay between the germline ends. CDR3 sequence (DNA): TGCAGTGCTAGTCGAGTGGTCTCCTACGAGCAGTACTTC. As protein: CSASRVVSYEQYF.

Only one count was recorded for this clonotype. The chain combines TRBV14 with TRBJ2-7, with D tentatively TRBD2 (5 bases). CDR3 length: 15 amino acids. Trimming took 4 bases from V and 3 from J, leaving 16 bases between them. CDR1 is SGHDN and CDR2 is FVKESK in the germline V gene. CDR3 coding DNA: TGTGCCAGCAGCCCGCCGGGAAGGGTCTACTACGAGCAGTACTTC. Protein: CASSPPGRVYYEQYF.

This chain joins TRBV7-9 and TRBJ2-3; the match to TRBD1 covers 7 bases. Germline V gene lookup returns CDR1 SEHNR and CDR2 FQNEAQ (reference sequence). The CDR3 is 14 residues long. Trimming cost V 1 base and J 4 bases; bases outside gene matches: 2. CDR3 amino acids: CASSLETGSDTQYF. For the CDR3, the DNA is TGTGCCAGCAGCTTAGAGACAGGGTCAGATACGCAGTATTTT.

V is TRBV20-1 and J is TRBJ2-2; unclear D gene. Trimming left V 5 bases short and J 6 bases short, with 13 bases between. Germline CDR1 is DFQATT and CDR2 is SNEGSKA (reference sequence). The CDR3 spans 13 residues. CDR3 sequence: CSAHNDQSGELFF. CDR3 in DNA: TGCAGTGCTCATAATGACCAGTCCGGGGAGCTGTTTTTT.

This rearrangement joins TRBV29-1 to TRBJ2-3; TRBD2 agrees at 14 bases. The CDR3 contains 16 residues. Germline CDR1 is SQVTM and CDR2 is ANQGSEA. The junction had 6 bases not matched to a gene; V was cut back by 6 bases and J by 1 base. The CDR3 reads CSVRLAGGLGTDTQYF. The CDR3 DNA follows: TGCAGCGTCCGACTAGCGGGGGGGCTAGGCACAGATACGCAGTATTTT.